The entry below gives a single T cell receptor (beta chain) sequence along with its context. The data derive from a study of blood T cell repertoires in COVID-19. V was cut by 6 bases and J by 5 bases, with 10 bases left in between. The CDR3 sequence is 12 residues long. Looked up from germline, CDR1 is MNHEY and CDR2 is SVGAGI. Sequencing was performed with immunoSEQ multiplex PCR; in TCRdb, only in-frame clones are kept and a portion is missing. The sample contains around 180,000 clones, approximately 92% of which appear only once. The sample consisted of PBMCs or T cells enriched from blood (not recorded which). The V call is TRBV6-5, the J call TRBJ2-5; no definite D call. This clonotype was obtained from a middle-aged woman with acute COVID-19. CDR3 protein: CASSVLSETQYF. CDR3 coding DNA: TGTGCCAGCAGCGTCCTATCGGAGACCCAGTACTTC.